The table lists the clone carrying this T cell receptor (beta chain) with many counts. This sample was taken from a study of prognosis after radiotherapy for stage I lung cancer. Study overall: Delivery of radiotherapy was by SBRT in 3 to 5 fractions at a biologically effective dose of at least 100 Gy. Distant metastases after radiotherapy occurred in a few patients at a median of roughly 7 months; around 15 showed no significant progression.

Peripheral venous blood was drawn in roughly 5.4-milliliter volumes, with a draw taken at each of two separate time points. CDR1 and CDR2 from the germline V gene are MDHEN and SYDVKM. V shed 5 bases and J shed 5 bases, with 15 bases lying between them. This CDR3 region has 15 residues. CDR3 of TCR beta was amplified from genomic DNA via a two-round multiplex PCR. Round one of PCR was performed, and it used primers specific to each TRBV and TRBJ gene. From the multiplex PCR reads, TCRdb called clonotypes with MiXCR, one entry per CDR3 protein. This sample has around 60,000 distinct CDR3 sequences, with about a quarter found just once.

This chain links TRBV28 with TRBJ2-2; D could derive from TRBD1 or TRBD2 (5 bases each). Sequenced material: PBMCs, taken before or after stereotactic body radiation therapy (not recorded which). This receptor was taken from a donor of 50 years or more with non-small cell lung cancer. The CDR3 spells CASSPGTPGTGELFF. The DNA of the CDR3 is TGTGCCAGCAGTCCGGGGACCCCGGGGACCGGGGAGCTGTTTTTT.